The rows below give T cell receptor beta chains drawn from one sample of a study of CD8 T cells in Susac syndrome. MiXCR, applied by TCRdb to the immunoSEQ multiplex PCR reads, yields one record per CDR3 protein. Of roughly 330,000 distinct CDR3 sequences in the sample, under 95% were seen once. Sequenced: CD4+ T cells from PBMCs. These receptor sequences come from a human donor with multiple sclerosis. Both conserved end residues are part of each CDR3. D genes are given only for firm matches. Rows give clone size only sometimes, using once, few, many, or a class for an expanded clone.

V: TRBV6-1
size: NA
J: TRBJ2-2
D: NA
CDR3: CALRRANTGELFF
DNA: TGTGCCCTCCGGAGGGCCAACACCGGGGAGCTGTTTTTT

V: TRBV6-2/TRBV6-3
size: NA
J: TRBJ2-5
D: NA
CDR3: CASSSLGEVGETQYF
DNA: TGTGCCAGCAGTTCCCTCGGAGAGGTCGGGGAGACCCAGTACTTC

V: TRBV20-1
size: NA
J: TRBJ2-3
D: NA
CDR3: CSARILDTQYF
DNA: TGCAGTGCTCGAATCTTGGATACGCAGTATTTT

V: TRBV11-2
size: NA
J: TRBJ2-7
D: NA
CDR3: CASSLVGRGGQYF
DNA: TGTGCCAGCAGCTTAGTAGGCAGGGGAGGGCAGTACTTC

V: TRBV20-1
size: NA
J: TRBJ2-3
D: TRBD2
CDR3: CSARDKLAGGPSTDTQYF
DNA: TGCAGTGCTAGAGATAAACTAGCGGGGGGGCCCAGCACAGATACGCAGTATTTT

V: TRBV5-6
size: NA
J: TRBJ2-2
D: TRBD1
CDR3: CASSFTGQVNTGELFF
DNA: TGTGCCAGCAGCTTTACGGGACAGGTGAACACCGGGGAGCTGTTTTTT

V: TRBV2
size: once
J: TRBJ2-2
D: TRBD2
CDR3: CASGAGVLTGELFF
DNA: TGTGCCAGCGGAGCGGGGGTGTTGACCGGGGAGCTGTTTTTT

V: TRBV29-1
size: NA
J: TRBJ1-4
D: TRBD1
CDR3: CSVGQGSANEKLFF
DNA: TGCAGCGTCGGACAGGGCAGCGCTAATGAAAAACTGTTTTTT

V: TRBV10-3
size: NA
J: TRBJ2-3
D: TRBD1
CDR3: CAIRGTGRTDTQYF
DNA: TGTGCCATCAGAGGGACAGGGCGCACAGATACGCAGTATTTT

V: TRBV7-2
size: once
J: TRBJ1-5
D: NA
CDR3: CASSLMGQGPQPQHF
DNA: TGTGCCAGCAGCTTAATGGGGCAGGGGCCCCAGCCCCAGCATTTT

V: TRBV2
size: NA
J: TRBJ1-4
D: NA
CDR3: CASQLAERRIATNEKLFF
DNA: TGTGCCAGCCAACTTGCGGAGCGGAGGATAGCAACTAATGAAAAACTGTTTTTT

V: TRBV9
size: NA
J: TRBJ2-2
D: NA
CDR3: CASSVSGHTGELFF
DNA: TGTGCCAGCAGCGTATCCGGGCACACCGGGGAGCTGTTTTTT

V: TRBV7-8
size: NA
J: TRBJ2-7
D: NA
CDR3: CASSPRIYEQYF
DNA: TGTGCCAGCAGCCCGCGGATCTACGAGCAGTACTTC

V: TRBV19
size: NA
J: TRBJ2-3
D: NA
CDR3: CASSRDEVITDTQYF
DNA: TGTGCCAGTAGTCGGGATGAGGTTATTACAGATACGCAGTATTTT

V: TRBV18
size: NA
J: TRBJ1-1
D: NA
CDR3: CASSPLGTEAFF
DNA: TGTGCCAGCTCTCCACTGGGCACTGAAGCTTTCTTT

V: TRBV12-3/TRBV12-4
size: NA
J: TRBJ2-2
D: NA
CDR3: CASSFGGYTGELFF
DNA: TGTGCCAGCAGTTTTGGCGGTTACACCGGGGAGCTGTTTTTT

V: TRBV19
size: NA
J: TRBJ1-1
D: NA
CDR3: CASSRMGAEAFF
DNA: TGTGCCAGTAGTCGGATGGGTGCTGAAGCTTTCTTT

V: TRBV19
size: NA
J: TRBJ1-2
D: NA
CDR3: CASSIVTAGQLNYGYTF
DNA: TGTGCCAGTAGTATTGTCACGGCCGGACAGCTAAACTATGGCTACACCTTC

V: TRBV29-1
size: NA
J: TRBJ1-2
D: NA
CDR3: CSVEADSSFNGYTF
DNA: TGCAGCGTTGAGGCCGATTCAAGCTTTAATGGCTACACCTTC

V: TRBV6-5
size: NA
J: TRBJ2-1
D: NA
CDR3: CASRGSYNEQFF
DNA: TGTGCCAGCCGCGGTTCATACAATGAGCAGTTCTTC

V: TRBV5-1
size: NA
J: TRBJ2-5
D: TRBD2
CDR3: CASSFGGRAQETQYF
DNA: TGCGCCAGCAGCTTCGGCGGGAGGGCTCAAGAGACCCAGTACTTC

V: TRBV28
size: NA
J: TRBJ2-5
D: TRBD2
CDR3: CASSPGNGLAVTNF
DNA: TGTGCCAGCAGTCCCGGGAACGGACTAGCGGTCACGAACTTC

V: TRBV6-1
size: NA
J: TRBJ2-3
D: NA
CDR3: CATTDAKQGSGTDTQYF
DNA: TGTGCCACCACCGACGCCAAACAGGGATCGGGCACAGATACGCAGTATTTT

V: TRBV5-1
size: once
J: TRBJ1-5
D: TRBD1
CDR3: CASSLEGQMNQPQHF
DNA: TGCGCCAGCAGCTTGGAGGGACAGATGAATCAGCCCCAGCATTTT

V: TRBV20-1
size: NA
J: TRBJ2-7
D: NA
CDR3: CSALYGRPSYEQYF
DNA: TGCAGTGCACTTTATGGCAGGCCGTCCTACGAGCAGTACTTC

V: TRBV4-3
size: once
J: TRBJ2-7
D: NA
CDR3: CASSQGTPSFYEQYF
DNA: TGCGCCAGCAGCCAAGGGACTCCCTCCTTTTACGAGCAGTACTTC

V: TRBV11-2
size: NA
J: TRBJ2-1
D: NA
CDR3: CASSFSGGFEQFF
DNA: TGTGCCAGCAGCTTCTCCGGGGGTTTTGAGCAGTTCTTC

V: TRBV11-2
size: NA
J: TRBJ2-3
D: TRBD1
CDR3: CASSLVGAGTGTDTQYF
DNA: TGTGCCAGCAGCTTAGTTGGGGCCGGGACAGGCACAGATACGCAGTATTTT

V: TRBV20-1
size: NA
J: TRBJ2-5
D: TRBD2
CDR3: CSATRRLAGGRTQYF
DNA: TGCAGTGCTACCCGACGACTAGCGGGGGGCCGGACCCAGTACTTC

V: TRBV28
size: few
J: TRBJ2-1
D: NA
CDR3: CASSLLGYNEQFF
DNA: TGTGCCAGCAGTTTACTGGGGTACAATGAGCAGTTCTTC

V: TRBV4-2
size: NA
J: TRBJ1-1
D: NA
CDR3: CASSQFGVNTEAFF
DNA: TGTGCCAGCAGCCAATTCGGGGTGAACACTGAAGCTTTCTTT

V: TRBV2
size: NA
J: TRBJ2-6
D: NA
CDR3: CASSPSTPPANVLTF
DNA: TGTGCCAGCAGCCCCTCTACTCCTCCGGCCAACGTCCTGACTTTC

V: TRBV28
size: NA
J: TRBJ2-5
D: TRBD2
CDR3: CASSMAGERSQETQYF
DNA: TGTGCCAGCAGTATGGCGGGGGAGAGATCTCAAGAGACCCAGTACTTC

V: TRBV20-1
size: NA
J: TRBJ1-1
D: NA
CDR3: CSARDSRKFQGSTEAFF
DNA: TGCAGTGCTAGAGATTCGAGAAAGTTCCAAGGGAGCACTGAAGCTTTCTTT

V: TRBV7-2
size: NA
J: TRBJ1-2
D: NA
CDR3: CASSLVEGGGYTF
DNA: TGTGCCAGCAGCTTAGTGGAGGGCGGCGGCTACACCTTC

V: TRBV29-1
size: NA
J: TRBJ2-7
D: TRBD2
CDR3: CSVRNSGRGDYEQYF
DNA: TGCAGCGTGCGGAATAGCGGGAGAGGTGACTACGAGCAGTACTTC

V: TRBV3-1
size: NA
J: TRBJ1-5
D: NA
CDR3: CASSQGRGIGQPQHF
DNA: TGTGCCAGCAGCCAAGGTAGGGGGATAGGACAGCCCCAGCATTTT

V: TRBV6-4
size: NA
J: TRBJ1-5
D: NA
CDR3: CASTRANQPQHF
DNA: TGTGCCAGCACCCGAGCGAATCAGCCCCAGCATTTT

V: TRBV5-6
size: NA
J: TRBJ1-5
D: NA
CDR3: CASSFGRHNQPQHF
DNA: TGTGCCAGCAGCTTCGGCAGACACAATCAGCCCCAGCATTTT

V: TRBV6-1
size: NA
J: TRBJ2-7
D: NA
CDR3: CASRTSRAGPEQYF
DNA: TGTGCCAGCAGGACATCCAGGGCCGGGCCCGAGCAGTACTTC

V: TRBV7-9
size: NA
J: TRBJ1-2
D: TRBD1
CDR3: CASSLTTGGTGGGYTF
DNA: TGTGCCAGCAGCTTAACAACAGGGGGCACTGGAGGAGGCTACACCTTC

V: TRBV20-1
size: NA
J: TRBJ2-4
D: TRBD2
CDR3: CSASGLAVAKNIQYF
DNA: TGCAGTGCTAGTGGGCTAGCGGTAGCCAAAAACATTCAGTACTTC

V: TRBV2
size: few
J: TRBJ2-2
D: TRBD1
CDR3: CASSWDRNTGELFF
DNA: TGTGCCAGCAGTTGGGACAGGAACACCGGGGAGCTGTTTTTT

V: TRBV12-3/TRBV12-4
size: NA
J: TRBJ1-1
D: NA
CDR3: CASRPMQDMNTEAFF
DNA: TGTGCCAGCAGACCCATGCAGGACATGAACACTGAAGCTTTCTTT

V: TRBV5-6
size: NA
J: TRBJ2-1
D: NA
CDR3: CASSLRGRGNNEQFF
DNA: TGTGCCAGCAGCTTACGGGGGCGCGGCAACAATGAGCAGTTCTTC

V: TRBV4-3
size: NA
J: TRBJ2-1
D: NA
CDR3: CASSHFGGTYNEQFF
DNA: TGCGCCAGCAGCCACTTTGGCGGAACCTACAATGAGCAGTTCTTC

V: TRBV7-9
size: NA
J: TRBJ1-2
D: TRBD1
CDR3: CASSLGGGGDYGYTF
DNA: TGTGCCAGCAGCTTAGGAGGGGGCGGAGACTATGGCTACACCTTC

V: TRBV29-1
size: NA
J: TRBJ1-1
D: NA
CDR3: CSGVGDTTEAFF
DNA: TGCAGCGGAGTCGGGGACACCACTGAAGCTTTCTTT

V: TRBV29-1
size: NA
J: TRBJ2-7
D: NA
CDR3: CSVEDSGDEQYF
DNA: TGCAGCGTTGAAGATTCAGGAGACGAGCAGTACTTC

V: TRBV5-1
size: NA
J: TRBJ2-1
D: NA
CDR3: CASSLAGASSYNEQFF
DNA: TGCGCCAGCAGTCTGGCGGGGGCTAGCTCCTACAATGAGCAGTTCTTC

V: TRBV6-2/TRBV6-3
size: NA
J: TRBJ2-7
D: NA
CDR3: CASSYSEKGAADLYEQYF
DNA: TGTGCCAGCAGTTACTCGGAAAAAGGGGCGGCAGACCTCTACGAGCAGTACTTC

V: TRBV2
size: NA
J: TRBJ1-1
D: NA
CDR3: CATRSDLGQAFF
DNA: TGTGCCACCAGGTCAGACCTGGGACAAGCTTTCTTT

V: TRBV6-5
size: NA
J: TRBJ2-3
D: TRBD2
CDR3: CASSGSGSSGNTQYF
DNA: TGTGCCAGCAGTGGTAGCGGGAGTTCCGGGAATACGCAGTATTTT

V: TRBV2
size: NA
J: TRBJ2-4
D: NA
CDR3: CASRQSLQGAKNIQYF
DNA: TGTGCCAGCAGACAAAGCCTTCAGGGGGCCAAAAACATTCAGTACTTC

V: TRBV4-1
size: NA
J: TRBJ2-1
D: NA
CDR3: CASSQVQGLTYNEQFF
DNA: TGCGCCAGCAGCCAAGTACAAGGACTGACATACAATGAGCAGTTCTTC

V: TRBV30
size: NA
J: TRBJ1-5
D: NA
CDR3: CAWSVESGNQPQHF
DNA: TGTGCCTGGAGTGTAGAGTCAGGCAATCAGCCCCAGCATTTT

V: TRBV19
size: NA
J: TRBJ1-5
D: NA
CDR3: CASSRQGNQPQHF
DNA: TGTGCCAGTAGTCGGCAGGGCAATCAGCCCCAGCATTTT